Shown below are 12 T cell receptor beta chains from a single sample sequenced in a study of T-cell reconstitution after alpha-beta-depleted transplantation in children (dated by TCRdb to 2016 to 2017). Per the publication, the treatment or condition label means: allogeneic hematopoietic cell transplantation with graft depleted of TCRalphabeta T cells and CD19 B cells. The library was made by PCR. Sequencing used an Illumina HiSeq 2500. TCR library preparation used molecular barcoding, with unique molecular identifiers applied to normalize quantification of the TCRbeta repertoire. Clones were called with MiXCR by TCRdb after fastp trimmed the public reads at Q25, and only in-frame beta chains were retained. Each entry is one CDR3 protein sequence, shown with its most common DNA and genes. This sample holds about 830,000 distinct CDR3 sequences; 15% to 20% were observed only once. Clones ranked in the top ten supply 5% of the sample.

The sample here was PBMCs, mostly from graft donor cells, taken 360 days after TCRalphabeta/CD19-depleted stem cell transplant. The receptors here all came from a male patient between 10 and 17 years old who had a stem cell transplant for acute lymphoblastic leukemia, so the T cells may come from the graft donor.

This chain joins TRBV11-3 and TRBJ2-3; D is ambiguous. V lost 3 bases, J lost 2 bases, and 6 bases lay in between. The V gene's germline CDR1 is SGHNT and CDR2 YENEEA. This CDR3 comprises 13 residues. CDR3 bases: TGTGCCAGCAGCTTGCGAGTCACAGATACGCAGTATTTT. This gives the protein CASSLRVTDTQYF.

V is TRBV5-1 and J is TRBJ2-2; D gene uncertain. Germline-derived CDR1 and CDR2 are SGHRS and YFSETQ. The CDR3 contains 13 residues. The V and J ends lost 5 bases and 2 bases respectively, with 7 bases between them. In nucleotides, the CDR3 is TGCGCCAGCAGAGAAGAAAACACCGGGGAGCTGTTTTTT. Amino acid sequence: CASREENTGELFF.

The chain joins TRBV2 to TRBJ2-2; unclear D gene. Deletions cut 5 bases from V and 7 bases from J, with 11 bases between. This CDR3 is 13 amino acids long. Germline CDR1 SNHLY, CDR2 FYNNEI. CDR3 sequence: CASSSSWGGELFF. CDR3 nucleotides: TGTGCCAGCAGTTCTTCATGGGGCGGGGAGCTGTTTTTT.

CDR3 loop: CASSTNLRTGPYSYEQYF. The CDR3 nucleotides are TGTGCCAGCAGCACAAATTTACGGACAGGGCCGTACTCCTACGAGCAGTACTTC. The V gene is TRBV7-8, the J gene TRBJ2-7, with 8 bases that match TRBD1. The V gene's germline CDR1 is SGHVS and CDR2 FQNEAQ. This CDR3 spans 18 amino acids. The V segment lost 5 bases and the J segment 0 bases; nucleotides outside the gene matches: 15.

This clonotype was counted only a few times. CDR3 DNA: TGTGCCTGGAGTGTATGGGGGGGCAATGAGCAGTTCTTC. Amino acids: CAWSVWGGNEQFF. The V call is TRBV30, the J call TRBJ2-1; 7 bases match TRBD2. The germline V gene has CDR1 GTSNPN and CDR2 SVGIG (reference sequence). J lost 6 bases, V lost 0 bases, and 2 bases had no gene match. The CDR3 length is 13 residues.

The chain uses TRBV9 and TRBJ2-7; 10 bases match TRBD2. The CDR3 covers 14 residues. Trimming at V came to 3 bases and at J to 5 bases, leaving 5 bases not matched to a gene. Germline lookup yields CDR1 SGDLS and CDR2 YYNGEE. CDR3 protein: CASSAGLAYDEQYF. As DNA, the CDR3 is TGTGCCAGCAGCGCGGGACTAGCGTACGACGAGCAGTACTTC.

This clonotype has only a few counts. This chain joins TRBV27 and TRBJ1-1; tentative D call: TRBD1 (5 bases). The germline V gene has CDR1 MNHEY and CDR2 SMNVEV (reference sequence). There are 13 residues in the CDR3. With 1 base removed from V and 4 bases from J, the gap between germline ends came to 7 bases. CDR3 residues: CASSLWTTTEAFF. The CDR3 DNA follows: TGTGCCAGCAGTTTATGGACAACCACTGAAGCTTTCTTT.

This clonotype was seen only once. This chain links TRBV3-1 with TRBJ2-7, with 15 bases fitting TRBD2. Per germline, CDR1 LGHDT and CDR2 YNNKEL (reference sequence). The CDR3 is 18 amino acids. The V segment lost 6 bases and the J segment 3 bases; nucleotides outside the gene matches: 12. The CDR3 nucleotides are TGTGCCAGCAGTTTACCGGGACTAGCGGGAGGCCGTTACTACGAGCAGTACTTC. It specifies CASSLPGLAGGRYYEQYF.

This clonotype has a count of ten or more. The rearrangement uses TRBV10-3 and TRBJ2-7, with D unclear. Trimming shortened V by 2 bases and J by 2 bases, and 10 bases separated the two germline ends. The CDR3 loop spans 14 amino acids. CDR1 ENHRY and CDR2 SYGVKD come from the germline V gene. CDR3 bases: TGTGCCATCAGTGAGGGCCCCGCCACCTACGAGCAGTACTTC. It specifies CAISEGPATYEQYF.

The rearrangement uses TRBV7-2 and TRBJ1-4, with TRBD1 matching over 8 bases. CDR3 size: 14 residues. CDR1 and CDR2 (germline): SGHTA, FQGNSA. Trimming at V came to 4 bases and at J to 7 bases, leaving 5 bases not matched to a gene. The DNA of the CDR3 is TGTGCCAGCAGCTACAGGGGGTTGCGTGAAAAACTGTTTTTT. Its protein is CASSYRGLREKLFF. The full variable domain, in which reference TRBV7-2 and TRBJ1-4 provide the parts outside the CDR3, is GAGVSQSPSNKVTEKGKDVELRCDPISGHTALYWYRQSLGQGLEFLIYFQGNSAPDKSGLPSDRFSAERTGGSVSTLTIQRTQQEDSAVYLCASSYRGLREKLFFGSGTQLSVL.

This chain's CDR3 is CASSAGPPNNEQFF. CDR3 coding DNA: TGTGCCAGCAGCGCCGGCCCCCCTAACAATGAGCAGTTCTTC. V usage is TRBV9 and J usage is TRBJ2-1; D uncertain. The germline V gene encodes CDR1 SGDLS and CDR2 YYNGEE. V lost 3 bases to trimming and J lost 5 bases, with 12 bases between them. The length of the CDR3 is 14 residues.

There are a few counts of this clonotype. V and J are TRBV5-1 and TRBJ2-1, with D possibly being TRBD1 (10 bases). Trimming removed 4 bases from V and 2 bases from J, with 22 bases in between. Germline loops: CDR1 SGHRS, CDR2 YFSETQ. The CDR3 length is 18 residues. The CDR3 region has the DNA TGCGCCAGCAGCAAGGACAGGGGGACTAGCAGAGCCTACAATGAGCAGTTCTTC. It specifies CASSKDRGTSRAYNEQFF. Full variable domain (remainder filled in from reference TRBV5-1 and TRBJ2-1): KAGVTQTPRYLIKTRGQQVTLSCSPISGHRSVSWYQQTPGQGLQFLFEYFSETQRNKGNFPGRFSGRQFSNSRSEMNVSTLELGDSALYLCASSKDRGTSRAYNEQFFGPGTRLTVL.